The 4 T cell receptor beta chains below were found in one sample sequenced in a study of T-cell reconstitution after alpha-beta-depleted transplantation in children. TCRbeta library preparation incorporated unique molecular identifiers. TCRdb reprocessed the PCR reads via MiXCR and lists one record per CDR3 protein. The sample lists approximately 350,000 distinct CDR3 sequences, less than 15% seen once, with roughly 4.3% in the top ten. Sequencing used PBMCs, obtained from the stem cell graft. These receptors were obtained from a human donor who donated a stem cell graft to a child with Fanconi anemia.

This clonotype was picked up many times. The chain combines TRBV18 with TRBJ2-7, with 7 bases lining up with TRBD2. CDR3 length: 14 amino acids. With V trimmed by 6 bases and J by 3 bases, 8 bases remained unmatched. Germline assignment: CDR1 KGHSH and CDR2 LQKENI. The chain's CDR3 is CASSPGAGVYEQYF. The CDR3, as DNA: TGTGCCAGCTCCCCCGGGGCGGGAGTCTACGAGCAGTACTTC.

This sequence joins TRBV7-9 and TRBJ2-7; D assignment may be TRBD1 or TRBD2 (5 bases each). The V end was cut by 1 base, the J end by 7 bases, with 14 bases between. Per the germline V gene, CDR1 is SEHNR and CDR2 is FQNEAQ (reference sequence). This CDR3 has 14 amino acids. The CDR3: CASSLEAVGVEQYF. CDR3 sequence (DNA): TGTGCCAGCAGCTTAGAGGCAGTGGGGGTGGAGCAGTACTTC.

In this sample, this clonotype turned up many times. This chain uses TRBV12-3 or TRBV12-4 with TRBJ2-2, with 10 positions matching TRBD1. V was clipped by 5 bases and J by 4 bases; unmatched bases: 7. The CDR3 spans 16 residues. The CDR3 loop reads CASSTPTGGVTGELFF. The CDR3 DNA is TGTGCCAGCAGTACCCCGACAGGGGGCGTCACCGGGGAGCTGTTTTTT.

This clonotype has only a few counts. This chain uses TRBV29-1 with TRBJ2-3; TRBD2 matches 8 bases. CDR1 is SQVTM, CDR2 ANQGSEA, per germline. After removal of 7 bases from V and 1 base from J, the junction contained 4 bases not matched to a gene. This CDR3 spans 13 amino acids. CDR3 amino acids: CSAVTSGTDTQYF. The CDR3, as DNA: TGCAGCGCTGTGACTAGCGGCACAGATACGCAGTATTTT.